This TCR beta chain comes out of a study of molecular identifiers for immune sequencing clone quantification. TCRdb reprocessed the PCR reads with MiXCR, giving one entry per CDR3 protein. The table lists hundreds of thousands of distinct CDR3 sequences, about 25% of them singletons. This clonotype was counted a few times. Its antigen is as yet unknown. Whole-study findings and limits: Spiked Jurkat TCR RNA equal to one cell could reportedly be picked out among some 1 million naive cells. In CMV-specific effectors, clones above 20 copies held over 99% of molecules; naive, under 1%.

Specimen: naive CD8+ T cells from blood, with Jurkat cell RNA spiked in. The subset is: FACS-sorted CD8+CD4-CCR7+CD45RA+ naive T cells. This TCR came from a human donor in good health. Some libraries in this study had Jurkat cell RNA spiked in.

Here the CDR3 reads CASSLNRLAEGAGLLNEQFF. DNA for the CDR3: TGTGCCAGCAGCTTAAATCGACTAGCGGAGGGGGCAGGGTTATTAAATGAGCAGTTCTTC. The V gene is TRBV7-3, the J gene TRBJ2-1; TRBD2 matches at 9 bases. V trimming: 1 base; J trimming: 7 bases; junction bases outside the gene matches: 20. There are 20 residues in the CDR3. Germline V gives CDR1 SGHTA, CDR2 FQGTGA. Full variable domain (remainder filled in from reference TRBV7-3 and TRBJ2-1): GAGVSQTPSNKVTEKGKYVELRCDPISGHTALYWYRQSLGQGPEFLIYFQGTGAADDSGLPNDRFFAVRPEGSVSTLKIQRTERGDSAVYLCASSLNRLAEGAGLLNEQFFGPGTRLTVL.